This is a list of T cell receptor beta chains from one sample in a study of T cells in Graves' hyperthyroidism and ophthalmopathy. TCRdb independently ran MiXCR on the multiplex PCR reads; one entry per CDR3 protein. The repertoire holds tens of thousands of distinct CDR3 sequences, more than 40% seen once, with roughly a third in the top ten. The sample comprised peripheral blood or thyroid tissue (not recorded which). These receptors were taken from a woman aged 45-65 years with Graves' hyperthyroidism. The CDR3 runs from the conserved cysteine through the conserved F or W. The D gene is left open where the match is weak. Not all rows give a size; the values are once, few, many and, for expanded clones, a class.

v_call	clone_size	d_call	j_call	cdr3_aa	cdr3_nt
TRBV20-1	NA	TRBD2	TRBJ2-2	CSATTSGRTRAGELFF	TGCAGTGCAACTACTAGCGGGAGGACCAGGGCCGGGGAGCTGTTTTTT
TRBV7-2	many	TRBD1	TRBJ2-2	CASSRDSENTGELFF	TGTGCCAGCAGCCGGGACAGCGAGAACACCGGGGAGCTGTTTTTT
TRBV7-3	NA	NA	TRBJ1-5	CASSPQHF	TGTGCCAGCAGCCCCCAGCATTTT
TRBV7-9	NA	TRBD1	TRBJ2-5	CASRGLGQANQETQYF	TGTGCCAGCAGGGGCCTTGGACAGGCCAACCAAGAGACCCAGTACTTC
TRBV7-8	many	TRBD1	TRBJ2-3	CASSLFDRGTDTQYF	TGTGCCAGCAGCTTATTCGACAGGGGCACAGATACGCAGTATTTT
TRBV7-3	NA	NA	TRBJ2-5	CASRVGGSGRGETQYF	TGTGCCAGCAGGGTAGGGGGCAGCGGGAGAGGGGAGACCCAGTACTTC
TRBV7-3	many	TRBD2	TRBJ2-3	CASSFHSGKRDTQYF	TGTGCCAGCAGCTTCCATAGCGGGAAGCGAGATACGCAGTATTTT
TRBV10-3	NA	NA	TRBJ1-4	CAIRAAGVEKLFF	TGTGCCATCAGGGCCGCAGGGGTTGAAAAACTGTTTTTT
TRBV15	NA	NA	TRBJ2-7	CATSRGGLDYEQYF	TGTGCCACCAGCAGAGGGGGGTTGGACTACGAGCAGTACTTC
TRBV10-3	NA	NA	TRBJ2-5	CAISEKTQYF	TGTGCCATCAGTGAAAAGACCCAGTACTTC
TRBV7-9	NA	NA	TRBJ1-3	CASSKREAYEQYFGPGTIYF	NA
TRBV7-8	NA	TRBD1	TRBJ2-7	CASSSAGQAYEQYF	TGTGCCAGCAGCTCAGCCGGACAGGCGTACGAGCAGTACTTC
TRBV28	many	NA	TRBJ1-2	CASSSDDGYGYTF	TGTGCCAGCAGTTCCGATGACGGCTATGGCTACACCTTC
TRBV10-3	medium-sized	NA	TRBJ1-1	CAISESKGQGRSTAFF	TGTGCCATCAGTGAGTCAAAAGGGCAGGGGAGGAGTACAGCTTTCTTT
TRBV20-1	few	NA	TRBJ2-5	CSARKGDETQYF	TGCAGTGCTAGAAAGGGGGACGAGACCCAGTACTTC
TRBV7-2	NA	NA	TRBJ2-7	CASSFYICSARAGSSYEQYF	NA
TRBV5-1	many	TRBD1	TRBJ2-7	CASSPRTGQYEQYF	TGCGCCAGCAGCCCCAGGACAGGGCAGTACGAGCAGTACTTC
TRBV5-1	NA	NA	TRBJ2-7	CASSLALGSYEQYF	TGCGCCAGCAGCTTGGCACTTGGCAGCTACGAGCAGTACTTC
TRBV15	once	TRBD2	TRBJ2-7	CATSRDLAGVEQYF	TGTGCCACCAGCAGGGACTTAGCGGGAGTCGAGCAGTACTTC
TRBV9	many	NA	TRBJ2-7	CASSPDPGSSYEQYF	TGTGCCAGCAGCCCCGACCCGGGGAGCTCCTACGAGCAGTACTTC
TRBV11-2	NA	NA	TRBJ2-7	CASSVLGGYAYEQYF	TGTGCCAGCAGCGTACTTGGGGGATATGCCTACGAGCAGTACTTC
TRBV7-2	NA	NA	TRBJ2-5	CASSLNLGQETQYF	TGTGCCAGCAGCTTAAATCTAGGGCAAGAGACCCAGTACTTC
TRBV12-3/TRBV12-4	many	TRBD1	TRBJ1-3	CASSLDRATGNTIYF	TGTGCCAGCAGTTTGGACAGGGCCACTGGAAACACCATATATTTT
TRBV7-9	NA	TRBD2	TRBJ2-7	CASSKRESEQYF	TGTGCCAGCAGCAAGCGGGAGAGCGAGCAGTACTTC
TRBV20-1	NA	TRBD1	TRBJ1-5	CSAFLPGQGDQPQHF	TGCAGTGCTTTCCTACCGGGACAGGGGGATCAGCCCCAGCATTTT
TRBV4-2	many	TRBD2	TRBJ2-5	CASSRGLAETIQETQYF	TGTGCCAGCAGCCGGGGACTAGCGGAAACTATACAAGAGACCCAGTACTTC
TRBV29-1	NA	NA	TRBJ1-1	CSVEDREGHAEAFF	TGCAGCGTTGAAGATCGGGAGGGGCACGCTGAAGCTTTCTTT
TRBV10-2	NA	TRBD2	TRBJ2-7	CASIPSGSREQYF	TGCGCCAGCATCCCTAGCGGGAGTCGAGAGCAGTACTTC
TRBV6-5	many	NA	TRBJ2-5	CASSYRERETQYF	TGTGCCAGCAGTTACCGTGAGAGGGAGACCCAGTACTTC
TRBV9	NA	NA	TRBJ1-6	CASSVVGNSPLHF	TGTGCCAGCAGCGTAGTAGGGAATTCACCCCTCCACTTT
TRBV7-9	once	NA	TRBJ2-7	CASSLGRGDEQYF	TGTGCCAGCAGCTTAGGAAGGGGCGACGAGCAGTACTTC
TRBV9	many	NA	TRBJ2-2	CASSVEGSGELFF	TGTGCCAGCAGCGTAGAGGGTAGCGGGGAGCTGTTTTTT
TRBV6-5	NA	NA	TRBJ2-2	CASSYRGGGSTGELFF	TGTGCCAGCAGTTACCGGGGCGGTGGGAGCACCGGGGAGCTGTTTTTT
TRBV20-1	NA	TRBD1	TRBJ1-6	CSATDRGPDSPLHF	TGCAGTGCTACAGACAGGGGTCCAGATTCACCCCTCCACTTT
TRBV7-9	NA	NA	TRBJ1-2	CASSSSPADGYTF	TGTGCCAGCAGCTCCTCCCCGGCTGACGGCTACACCTTC
TRBV7-3	many	NA	TRBJ1-2	CASSLYGQGIDYGYTF	TGTGCCAGCAGCTTATACGGCCAAGGAATCGACTATGGCTACACCTTC
TRBV6-5	once	TRBD1	TRBJ1-1	CASSGHGTGDTEAFF	TGTGCCAGCAGTGGACACGGGACAGGGGACACTGAAGCTTTCTTT
TRBV15	few	NA	TRBJ2-7	CATSSSGPNYEQYF	TGTGCCACCAGCAGCTCGGGACCTAACTACGAGCAGTACTTC
TRBV29-1	many	NA	TRBJ1-1	CSGTGTFTKAFF	TGCAGCGGTACCGGGACGTTCACCAAAGCTTTCTTT
TRBV7-9	NA	NA	TRBJ1-1	CASSVETFGNTEAFF	TGTGCCAGCAGCGTTGAAACGTTCGGAAACACTGAAGCTTTCTTT